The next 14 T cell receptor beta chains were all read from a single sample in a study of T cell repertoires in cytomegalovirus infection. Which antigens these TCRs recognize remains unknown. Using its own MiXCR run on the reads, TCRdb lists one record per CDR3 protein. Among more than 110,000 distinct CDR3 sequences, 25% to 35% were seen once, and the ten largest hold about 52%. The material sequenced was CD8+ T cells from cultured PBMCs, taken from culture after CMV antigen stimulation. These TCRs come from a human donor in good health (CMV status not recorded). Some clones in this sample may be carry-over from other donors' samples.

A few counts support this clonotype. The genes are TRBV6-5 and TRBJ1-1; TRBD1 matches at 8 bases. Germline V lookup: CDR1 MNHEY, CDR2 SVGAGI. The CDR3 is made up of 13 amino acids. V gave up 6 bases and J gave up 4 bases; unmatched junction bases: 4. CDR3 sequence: CASSQTGATEAFF. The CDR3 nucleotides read TGTGCCAGCAGCCAGACAGGGGCCACTGAAGCTTTCTTT.

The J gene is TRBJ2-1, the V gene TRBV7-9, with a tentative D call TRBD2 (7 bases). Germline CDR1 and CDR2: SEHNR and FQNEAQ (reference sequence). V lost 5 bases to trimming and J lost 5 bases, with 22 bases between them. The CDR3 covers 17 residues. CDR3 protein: CASSLPEGGTHNNEQFF. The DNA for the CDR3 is TGTGCCAGCAGCCTTCCTGAGGGGGGGACTCATAACAATGAGCAGTTCTTC.

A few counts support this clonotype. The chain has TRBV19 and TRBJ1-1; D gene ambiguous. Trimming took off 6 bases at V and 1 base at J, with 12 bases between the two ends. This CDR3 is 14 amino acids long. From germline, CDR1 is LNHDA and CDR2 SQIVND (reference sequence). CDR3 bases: TGTGCCAGTAGCTCCGCCTCCGGGAACACTGAAGCTTTCTTT. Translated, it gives CASSSASGNTEAFF.

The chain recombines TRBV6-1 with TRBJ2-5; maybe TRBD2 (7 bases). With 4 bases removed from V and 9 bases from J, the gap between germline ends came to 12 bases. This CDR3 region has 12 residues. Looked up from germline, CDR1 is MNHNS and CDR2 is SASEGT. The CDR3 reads CASSGIGGAQYF. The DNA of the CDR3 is TGTGCCAGCAGTGGGATAGGGGGGGCCCAGTACTTC.

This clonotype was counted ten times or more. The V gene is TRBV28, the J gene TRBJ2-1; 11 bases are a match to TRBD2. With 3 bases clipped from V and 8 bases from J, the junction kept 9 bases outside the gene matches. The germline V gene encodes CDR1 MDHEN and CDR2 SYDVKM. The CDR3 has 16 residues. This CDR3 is CASSFVISGGADEQFF. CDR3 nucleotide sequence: TGTGCCAGCAGTTTTGTTATTAGCGGGGGGGCCGATGAGCAGTTCTTC.

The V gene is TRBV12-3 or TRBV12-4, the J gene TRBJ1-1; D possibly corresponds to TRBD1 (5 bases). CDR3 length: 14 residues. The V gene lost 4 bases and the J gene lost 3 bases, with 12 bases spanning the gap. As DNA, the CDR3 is TGTGCCAGCAGTTCCCAGGGCTGGGACACTGAAGCTTTCTTT. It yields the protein CASSSQGWDTEAFF.

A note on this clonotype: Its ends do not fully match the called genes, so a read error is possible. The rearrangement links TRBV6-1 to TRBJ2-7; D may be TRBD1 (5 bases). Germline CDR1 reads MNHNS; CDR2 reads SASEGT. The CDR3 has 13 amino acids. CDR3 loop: CASGDRRRYEQCF. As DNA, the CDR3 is TGTGCCAGCGGAGACAGAAGACGCTACGAGCAGTGCTTC.

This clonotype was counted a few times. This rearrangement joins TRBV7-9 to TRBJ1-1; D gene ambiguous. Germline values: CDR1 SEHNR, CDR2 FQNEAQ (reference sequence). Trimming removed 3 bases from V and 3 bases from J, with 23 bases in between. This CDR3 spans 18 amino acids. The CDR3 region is CASSFKKLRDFPDTEAFF. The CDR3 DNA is TGTGCCAGCAGCTTCAAGAAGTTGCGGGATTTTCCGGACACTGAAGCTTTCTTT.

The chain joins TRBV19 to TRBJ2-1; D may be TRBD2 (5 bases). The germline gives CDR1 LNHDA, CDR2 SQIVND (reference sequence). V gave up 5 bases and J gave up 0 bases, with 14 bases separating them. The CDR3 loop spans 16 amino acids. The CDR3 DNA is TGTGCCAGTAGTCCGCTAGCTTTTAGCTCCTACAATGAGCAGTTCTTC. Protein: CASSPLAFSSYNEQFF.

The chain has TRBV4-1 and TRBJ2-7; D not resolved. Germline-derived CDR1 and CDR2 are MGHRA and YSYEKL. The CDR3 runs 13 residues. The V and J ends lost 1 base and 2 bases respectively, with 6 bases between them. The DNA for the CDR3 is TGCGCCAGCAGCCAAGCAGTTGCCTACGAGCAGTACTTC. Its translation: CASSQAVAYEQYF.

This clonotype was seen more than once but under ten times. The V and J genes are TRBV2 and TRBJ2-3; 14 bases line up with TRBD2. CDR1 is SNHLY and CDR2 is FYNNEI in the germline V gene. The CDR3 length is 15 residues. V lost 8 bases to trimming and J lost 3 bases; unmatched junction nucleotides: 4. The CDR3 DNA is TGTGCCAGCGCGGGACTAGCGGGAGAAACAGATACGCAGTATTTT. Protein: CASAGLAGETDTQYF.

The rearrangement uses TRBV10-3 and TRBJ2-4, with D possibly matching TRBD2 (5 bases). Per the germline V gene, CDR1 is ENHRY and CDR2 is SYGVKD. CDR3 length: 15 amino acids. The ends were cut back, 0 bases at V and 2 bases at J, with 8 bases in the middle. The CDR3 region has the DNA TGTGCCATCAGTGAGTCGGAGGCCCCCAAAAACATTCAGTACTTC. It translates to CAISESEAPKNIQYF.

The CDR3 here is CASRKMDLGNEKLFF. CDR3 sequence (DNA): TGTGCCAGCAGGAAAATGGACCTAGGGAATGAAAAACTGTTTTTT. The V gene is TRBV12-3 or TRBV12-4, the J gene TRBJ1-4; D is unresolved. This CDR3 has 15 amino acids. The V end lost 6 bases, the J end lost 5 bases, and 16 bases lay between the germline ends.

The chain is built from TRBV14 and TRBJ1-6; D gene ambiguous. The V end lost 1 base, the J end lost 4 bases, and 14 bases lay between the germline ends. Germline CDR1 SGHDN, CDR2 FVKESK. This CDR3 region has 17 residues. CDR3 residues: CASSQGFPTGYNSPLHF. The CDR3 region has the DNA TGTGCCAGCAGCCAAGGATTCCCCACGGGGTATAATTCACCCCTCCACTTT.